This T cell receptor beta chain was captured by sequencing in a study of shared clonotypes between healthy human individuals. Study outcomes and limitations: Sequencing of the sorted subsets was shown by rarefaction to be incomplete despite large depth. Non-shared clonotypes had lower generation probabilities than clonotypes shared by all four sorted-subset donors.

This clone was recorded once. Its antigen is not known. This CDR3 comprises 16 residues. The germline V gene encodes CDR1 SGHTA and CDR2 FQGNSA. V lost 5 bases and J lost 2; bases outside the gene matches: 5. Sequencing was at deep level. The method was immunoSEQ multiplex PCR; TCRdb's version includes in-frame clones alone and lacks a portion of them. The sample holds roughly 1,600,000 clones; just under 99% are singletons and the top ten take about 0.4%. Sequences were obtained from naive CD4+ T cells sorted from blood. As to subset: CD45RA+ positively selected. The chain uses TRBV7-2 and TRBJ2-3, with 12 bases that match TRBD2. This TCR was recovered from a man between 25 and 39 years old in good health. CDR3 loop: CASSGTSGLATDTQYF. The CDR3 nucleotides are TGTGCCAGCAGCGGGACTAGCGGGTTGGCCACAGATACGCAGTATTTT.